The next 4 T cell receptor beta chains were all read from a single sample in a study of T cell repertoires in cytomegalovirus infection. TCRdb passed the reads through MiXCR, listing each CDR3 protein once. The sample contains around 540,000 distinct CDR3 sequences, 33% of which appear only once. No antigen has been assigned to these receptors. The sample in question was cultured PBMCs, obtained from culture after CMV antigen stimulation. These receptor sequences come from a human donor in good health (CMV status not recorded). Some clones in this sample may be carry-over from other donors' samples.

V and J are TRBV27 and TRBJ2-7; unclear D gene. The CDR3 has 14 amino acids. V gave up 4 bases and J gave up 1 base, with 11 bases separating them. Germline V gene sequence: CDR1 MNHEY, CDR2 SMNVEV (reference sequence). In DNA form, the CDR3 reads TGTGCCAGCAGTTGGCGCGGTCAATCCTACGAGCAGTACTTC. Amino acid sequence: CASSWRGQSYEQYF.

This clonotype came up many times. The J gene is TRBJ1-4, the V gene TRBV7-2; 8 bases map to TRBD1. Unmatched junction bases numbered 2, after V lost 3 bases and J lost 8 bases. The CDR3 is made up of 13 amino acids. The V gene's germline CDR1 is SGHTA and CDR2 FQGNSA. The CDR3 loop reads CASSLGQEEKLFF. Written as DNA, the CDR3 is TGTGCCAGCAGCTTGGGACAGGAGGAAAAACTGTTTTTT.

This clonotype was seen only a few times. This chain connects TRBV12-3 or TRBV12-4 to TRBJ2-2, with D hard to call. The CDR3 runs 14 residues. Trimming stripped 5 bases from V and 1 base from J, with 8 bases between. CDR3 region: CASSQIRNTGELFF. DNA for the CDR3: TGTGCCAGCAGTCAAATCAGGAACACCGGGGAGCTGTTTTTT.

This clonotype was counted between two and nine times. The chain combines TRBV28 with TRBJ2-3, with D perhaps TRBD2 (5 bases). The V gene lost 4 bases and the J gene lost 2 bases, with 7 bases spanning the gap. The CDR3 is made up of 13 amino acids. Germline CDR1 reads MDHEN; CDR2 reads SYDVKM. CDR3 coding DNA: TGTGCCAGCAGTTCGACTAACACAGATACGCAGTATTTT. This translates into CASSSTNTDTQYF.